What follows are 8 T cell receptor beta chains derived from one specimen sequenced in a study of cytomegalovirus exposure and HLA in healthy donors. Primers included in the PCR were 60 Vbeta and 13 Jbeta primers. Assay: immunoSEQ multiplex PCR; the TCRdb copy retains only in-frame clones and omits some. The table records approximately 220,000 clones, around 79% of them present only once. The source material was PBMCs. The source of these receptors is a girl aged 2-15 years in good health and CMV-seronegative.

This clone was counted a single time. J is TRBJ2-7 and V is TRBV28; D is possibly TRBD1 (6 bases). This CDR3 contains 14 residues. V was pared by 5 bases and J by 6 bases, with 17 bases between. Germline CDR1 reads MDHEN; CDR2 reads SYDVKM. In DNA, the CDR3 is TGTGCCAGCAGTCTCCCCCGGACAGTGGCCGAGCAGTACTTC. Its protein product is CASSLPRTVAEQYF.

The sample holds a few counts of this clone. The same CDR3 can be traced to other DNA sequences in this sample. The rearrangement links TRBV2 to TRBJ2-3; 11 bases are shared with TRBD2. The CDR3 sequence is 15 residues long. Germline assignment: CDR1 SNHLY and CDR2 FYNNEI. The trim removed 1 base at V and 3 bases at J, leaving 0 bases unmatched. CDR3 in amino acids: CASSEGLAGTDTQYF. CDR3 coding DNA: TGTGCCAGCAGTGAAGGACTAGCGGGGACAGATACGCAGTATTTT.

The V and J genes are TRBV7-9 and TRBJ1-4; D not certain. V dropped 5 bases and J dropped 0 bases, with 16 bases sitting between them. The CDR3 is made up of 17 amino acids. Germline V gene sequence: CDR1 SEHNR, CDR2 FQNEAQ (reference sequence). The CDR3 spells CASSPNLDAATNEKLFF. The CDR3 nucleotides read TGTGCCAGCAGCCCGAACCTCGACGCGGCAACTAATGAAAAACTGTTTTTT.

This chain links TRBV4-1 with TRBJ2-5; the match to TRBD2 covers 8 bases. CDR1 and CDR2 (germline): MGHRA, YSYEKL. The trim removed 1 base at V and 5 bases at J, leaving 9 bases unmatched. The CDR3 runs 16 residues. This CDR3 reads CASSQGAGGGGETQYF. The CDR3 nucleotides read TGCGCCAGCAGCCAAGGGGCGGGGGGCGGCGGGGAGACCCAGTACTTC.

The V gene is TRBV7-7, the J gene TRBJ1-4; TRBD1 might be the D (6 bases). CDR1 and CDR2 from the germline V gene are SSHAT and FNYEAQ (reference sequence). The CDR3 is made up of 14 amino acids. Trimming left V 5 bases short and J 3 bases short, with 10 bases between. The CDR3 is CASSPGAPNEKLFF. CDR3 nucleotides: TGTGCCAGCAGCCCAGGGGCCCCTAATGAAAAACTGTTTTTT.

The V and J genes are TRBV18 and TRBJ1-1; weak D call: TRBD1 (6 bases). The CDR3 runs to 14 residues. Germline values: CDR1 KGHSH, CDR2 LQKENI. Trimming cost V 3 bases and J 2 bases, with 10 bases left between them. The CDR3 loop reads CASSPGHRNTEAFF. CDR3 in DNA: TGTGCCAGCTCACCGGGACACCGAAACACTGAAGCTTTCTTT.

This clone was recorded a few times. The chain couples TRBV6-1 to TRBJ1-1, with D unresolved. The CDR3 extends over 11 amino acids. Trimming stripped 3 bases from V and 6 bases from J, with 5 bases between. Germline V gene sequence: CDR1 MNHNS, CDR2 SASEGT. The chain's CDR3 is CASSDSPEAFF. The DNA for the CDR3 is TGTGCCAGCAGTGATTCTCCTGAAGCTTTCTTT.

The chain links TRBV5-1 to TRBJ1-1; possibly TRBD1 for D (5 bases). V dropped 0 bases and J dropped 4 bases, with 13 bases sitting between them. Per the germline V gene, CDR1 is SGHRS and CDR2 is YFSETQ. There are 15 residues in the CDR3. In DNA form, the CDR3 reads TGCGCCAGCAGCTTGGAAGGACACTCTTCCACTGAAGCTTTCTTT. This encodes CASSLEGHSSTEAFF.